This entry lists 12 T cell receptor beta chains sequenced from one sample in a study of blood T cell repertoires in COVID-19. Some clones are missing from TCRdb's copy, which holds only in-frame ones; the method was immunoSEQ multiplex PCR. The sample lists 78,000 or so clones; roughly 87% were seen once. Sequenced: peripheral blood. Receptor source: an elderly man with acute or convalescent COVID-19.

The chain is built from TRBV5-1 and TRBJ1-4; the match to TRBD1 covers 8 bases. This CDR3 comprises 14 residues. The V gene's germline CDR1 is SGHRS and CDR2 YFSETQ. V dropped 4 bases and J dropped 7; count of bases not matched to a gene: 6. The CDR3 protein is CASSDPGQAEKLFF. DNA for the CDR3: TGCGCCAGCAGCGACCCGGGACAGGCTGAAAAACTGTTTTTT.

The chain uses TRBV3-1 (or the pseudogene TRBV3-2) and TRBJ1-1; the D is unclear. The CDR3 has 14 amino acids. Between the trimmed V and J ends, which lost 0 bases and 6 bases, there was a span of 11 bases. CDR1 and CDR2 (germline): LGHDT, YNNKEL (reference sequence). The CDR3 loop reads CASSQDGSRSEAFF. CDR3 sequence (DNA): TGTGCCAGCAGCCAAGATGGGAGCCGCTCTGAAGCTTTCTTT.

The CDR3 DNA reads as TGTGCCAGCAGCTTAGCGCGTAGTAACACTGAAGCTTTCTTT. Its protein is CASSLARSNTEAFF. The chain links TRBV7-2 to TRBJ1-1, with no clear D. Per germline, CDR1 SGHTA and CDR2 FQGNSA. The CDR3 extends over 14 amino acids. Trimming pared 0 bases from V and 2 bases from J, leaving 7 bases between.

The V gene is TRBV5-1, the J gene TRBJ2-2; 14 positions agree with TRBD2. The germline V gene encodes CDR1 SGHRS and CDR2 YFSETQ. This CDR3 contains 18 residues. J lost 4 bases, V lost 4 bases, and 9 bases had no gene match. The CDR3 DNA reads TGCGCCAGCAGCGTGCGACTAGCGGGGGGGCCGGCCACCGGGGAGCTGTTTTTT. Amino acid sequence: CASSVRLAGGPATGELFF.

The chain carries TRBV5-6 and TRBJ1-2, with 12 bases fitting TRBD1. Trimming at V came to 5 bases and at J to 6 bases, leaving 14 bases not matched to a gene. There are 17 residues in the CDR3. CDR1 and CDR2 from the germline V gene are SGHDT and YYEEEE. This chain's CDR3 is CASSLLDGTGGADGYTF. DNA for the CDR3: TGTGCCAGCAGTCTCCTAGACGGGACAGGGGGCGCGGATGGCTACACCTTC.

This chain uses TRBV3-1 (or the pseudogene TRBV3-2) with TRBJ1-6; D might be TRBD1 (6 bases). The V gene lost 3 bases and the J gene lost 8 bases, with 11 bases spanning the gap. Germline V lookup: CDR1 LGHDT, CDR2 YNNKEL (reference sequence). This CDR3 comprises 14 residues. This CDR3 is CASSQGAGHSPLHF. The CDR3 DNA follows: TGTGCCAGCAGCCAGGGGGCCGGGCATTCACCCCTCCACTTT.

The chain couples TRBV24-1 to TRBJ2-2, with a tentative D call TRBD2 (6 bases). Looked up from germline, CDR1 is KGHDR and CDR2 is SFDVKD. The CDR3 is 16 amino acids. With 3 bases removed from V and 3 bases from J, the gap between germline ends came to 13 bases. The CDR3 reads CATSDARWEDTGELFF. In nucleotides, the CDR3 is TGTGCCACCAGTGATGCCCGCTGGGAGGACACCGGGGAGCTGTTTTTT.

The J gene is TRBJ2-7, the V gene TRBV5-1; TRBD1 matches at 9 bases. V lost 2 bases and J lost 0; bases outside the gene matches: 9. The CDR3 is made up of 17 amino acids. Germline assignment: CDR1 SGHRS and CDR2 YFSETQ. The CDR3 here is CASSFPRDRGTSYEQYF. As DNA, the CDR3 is TGCGCCAGCAGCTTCCCCCGAGACAGGGGGACCTCCTACGAGCAGTACTTC.

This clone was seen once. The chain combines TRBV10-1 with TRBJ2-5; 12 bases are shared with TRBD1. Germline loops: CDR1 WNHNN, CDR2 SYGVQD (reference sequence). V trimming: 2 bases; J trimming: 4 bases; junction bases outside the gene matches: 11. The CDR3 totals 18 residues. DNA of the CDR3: TGCGCCAGCAGTGAGGGTCGGGACAGGGGGCGCCTGATAGAGACCCAGTACTTC. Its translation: CASSEGRDRGRLIETQYF.

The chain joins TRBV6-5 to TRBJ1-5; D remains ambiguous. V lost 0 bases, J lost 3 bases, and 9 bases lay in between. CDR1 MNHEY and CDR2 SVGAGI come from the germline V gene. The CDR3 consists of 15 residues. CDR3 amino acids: CASSYSRQYNQPQHF. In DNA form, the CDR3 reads TGTGCCAGCAGTTACTCGAGGCAATACAATCAGCCCCAGCATTTT.

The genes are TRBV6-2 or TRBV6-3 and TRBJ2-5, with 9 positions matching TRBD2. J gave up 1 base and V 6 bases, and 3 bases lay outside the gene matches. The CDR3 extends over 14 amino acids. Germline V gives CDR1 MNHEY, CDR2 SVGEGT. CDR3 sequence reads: CASSRLAAQETQYF. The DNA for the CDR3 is TGTGCCAGCAGCCGACTAGCGGCCCAAGAGACCCAGTACTTC.

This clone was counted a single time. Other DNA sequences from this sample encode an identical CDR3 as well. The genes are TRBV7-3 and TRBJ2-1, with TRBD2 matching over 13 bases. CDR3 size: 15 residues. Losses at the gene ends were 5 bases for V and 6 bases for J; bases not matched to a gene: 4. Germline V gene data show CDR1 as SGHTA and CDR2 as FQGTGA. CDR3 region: CASSPTSGGFNEQFF. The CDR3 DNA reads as TGTGCCAGCAGCCCGACTAGCGGGGGGTTCAATGAGCAGTTCTTC.